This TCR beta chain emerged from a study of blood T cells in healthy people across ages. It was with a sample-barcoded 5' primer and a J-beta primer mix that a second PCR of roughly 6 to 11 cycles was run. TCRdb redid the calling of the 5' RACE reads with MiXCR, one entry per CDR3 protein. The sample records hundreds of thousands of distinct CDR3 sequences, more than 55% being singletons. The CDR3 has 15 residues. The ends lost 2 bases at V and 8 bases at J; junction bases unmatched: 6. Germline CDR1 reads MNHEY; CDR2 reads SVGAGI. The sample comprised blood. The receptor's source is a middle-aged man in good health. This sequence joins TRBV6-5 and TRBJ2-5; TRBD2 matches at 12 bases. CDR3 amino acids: CASSYGSSGGDTQYF. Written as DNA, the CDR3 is TGTGCCAGCAGTTACGGGTCTAGCGGGGGGGACACCCAGTACTTC.